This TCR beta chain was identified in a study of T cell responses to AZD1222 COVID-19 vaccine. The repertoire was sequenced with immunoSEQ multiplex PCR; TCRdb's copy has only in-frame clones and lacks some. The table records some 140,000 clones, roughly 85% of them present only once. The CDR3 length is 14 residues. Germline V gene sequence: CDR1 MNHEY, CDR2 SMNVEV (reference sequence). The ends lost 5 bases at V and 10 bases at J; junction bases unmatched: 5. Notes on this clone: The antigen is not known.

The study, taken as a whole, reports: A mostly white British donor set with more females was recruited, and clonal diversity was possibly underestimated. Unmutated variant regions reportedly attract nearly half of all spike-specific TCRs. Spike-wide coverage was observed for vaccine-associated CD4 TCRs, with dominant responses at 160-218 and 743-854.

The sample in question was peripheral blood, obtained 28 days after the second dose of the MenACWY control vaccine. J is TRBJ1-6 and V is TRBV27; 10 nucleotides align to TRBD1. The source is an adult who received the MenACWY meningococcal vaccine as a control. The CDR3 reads CASSPDRGQSPLHF. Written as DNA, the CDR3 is TGTGCCAGCAGTCCAGACAGGGGGCAGTCACCCCTCCACTTT.